This is a list of T cell receptor beta chains from one sample in a study of neoadjuvant anti-PD-1 for oral cavity cancer. The repertoire was sequenced with immunoSEQ multiplex PCR; TCRdb's copy has only in-frame clones and lacks some. The sample yields about 6,800 clones, about two thirds seen once. The material sequenced was PBMCs, taken before nivolumab (anti-PD-1) treatment. These receptors were taken from a person between 40 and 79 years old with oral cavity squamous cell carcinoma. CDR3s include the opening cysteine and the closing phenylalanine or tryptophan. The D gene is left open where the match is weak. The size of a clone is reported for some rows only, either as once, few or many, or as a class for expanded clones.

size,V,length,J,D,DNA,CDR3
.,TRBV7-6,15,TRBJ2-2,.,TGTGCCAGCAGCTTAGAGGGGGCGAACACCGGGGAGCTGTTTTTT,CASSLEGANTGELFF
few,TRBV27,13,TRBJ1-1,.,TGTGCCAGCAGTGATACAGTTGCCACTGAAGCTTTCTTT,CASSDTVATEAFF
.,TRBV9,16,TRBJ2-7,TRBD1,TGTGCCAGCAGCGTAGATGTCTGGGGACAGGGCAACGAGCAGTACTTC,CASSVDVWGQGNEQYF
.,TRBV6-5,15,TRBJ2-7,TRBD2,TGTGCCAGCAGTTACTCCCGCGGGGGGCACTACGAGCAGTACTTC,CASSYSRGGHYEQYF
.,TRBV6-6,15,TRBJ2-2,.,TGTGCCAGCAGTTCTTTAGGCGGGGAGACCGGGGAGCTGTTTTTT,CASSSLGGETGELFF
.,TRBV14,17,TRBJ1-6,TRBD1,TGTGCCAGCAGCCAAGAGGCAAGGACAGGGAAGAATTCACCCCTCCACTTT,CASSQEARTGKNSPLHF
.,TRBV9,13,TRBJ2-1,.,TGTGCCAGCAGCGTCGGACAGTTCAATGAGCAGTTCTTC,CASSVGQFNEQFF
.,TRBV5-1,14,TRBJ2-5,.,TGCGCCAGCAGCTTGAGTGGGGGCCAAGAGACCCAGTACTTC,CASSLSGGQETQYF
.,TRBV19,18,TRBJ1-1,.,TGTGCCAGTAGTATAGGATTCCCGGCAGATCCTGGGTACACTGAAGCTTTCTTT,CASSIGFPADPGYTEAFF
.,TRBV10-3,13,TRBJ1-2,.,TGTGCCATCAGTGAGTCGGGCTTTGATGGCTACACCTTC,CAISESGFDGYTF
.,TRBV13,14,TRBJ1-1,.,TGTGCCAGCAGCTTACAGGACATGAACACTGAAGCTTTCTTT,CASSLQDMNTEAFF
.,TRBV6-1,13,TRBJ2-2,TRBD1,TGTGCCAGCCGCGACAGGGACGCCGGGGAGCTGTTTTTT,CASRDRDAGELFF
.,TRBV5-1,13,TRBJ1-2,.,TGCGCCAGCAGTGATCCCCCCAGGGATGGCTACACCTTC,CASSDPPRDGYTF
.,TRBV10-3,16,TRBJ1-5,.,TGTGCCATCAGTGACCATATTGCGGATACAAATCAGCCCCAGCATTTT,CAISDHIADTNQPQHF
.,TRBV19,15,TRBJ1-2,.,TGTGCCAGTAGTAAAAGCTTCAGGGGAAACTATGGCTACACCTTC,CASSKSFRGNYGYTF
.,TRBV9,13,TRBJ2-7,.,TGTGCCAGCAGCGTAGAAGGTCACTACGAGCAGTACTTC,CASSVEGHYEQYF
.,TRBV7-9,15,TRBJ1-4,.,TGTGCCAGCACCAAAATACAGGGCGGGAATGAAAAACTGTTTTTT,CASTKIQGGNEKLFF